Reported below is one T cell receptor (beta chain). Its target is unknown. The use of a sample-barcoded 5' primer and a J-beta primer mix characterized a second PCR of roughly 7 to 11 cycles. Each CDR3 protein gets one entry after TCRdb re-called the 5' RACE reads with MiXCR. The sample lists hundreds of thousands of distinct CDR3 sequences; around 36% were seen once. Per-sample PBMC isolation yielded at least 6.5 million cells. The data are from a study of blood T cells in healthy people across ages. This CDR3 has 12 residues. Germline V CDR1 and CDR2: MNHEY, SMNVEV (reference sequence). Trimming removed 7 bases from V and 7 bases from J; junction bases left unmatched: 5. Whole-study findings and limits: Leaving the PBMCs unsorted stopped any conclusive comparison of naive versus antigen-experienced cells. Estimated diversity, derived from one million T cells, was regarded as an underestimate.

The specimen sequenced was blood. The clonotype comes from a man younger than 35 in good health. The gene calls are TRBV27 and TRBJ1-2, with TRBD1 matching 8 bases. The CDR3 DNA follows: TGTGCCAGCAAACGGACAGGGAGTGGCTACACCTTC. Residues: CASKRTGSGYTF.